Shown below are 8 T cell receptor beta chains from a single sample sequenced in a study of response to subunit inactivated influenza vaccine. TCRdb redid the calling of the RT-PCR reads with MiXCR, one entry per CDR3 protein. The sample holds a few hundred thousand distinct CDR3 sequences; less than 15% are singletons and the top ten take approximately 12%. Source: PBMCs from blood, taken roughly 13 days after vaccination. The receptors were gathered from a man aged 50 or older who received an inactivated influenza vaccine.

This clonotype was counted between two and nine times. This chain joins TRBV6-5 and TRBJ1-2; 7 nucleotides align to TRBD1. The CDR3 covers 16 residues. The V segment lost 2 bases and the J segment 6 bases; nucleotides outside the gene matches: 12. Germline assignment: CDR1 MNHEY and CDR2 SVGAGI. In DNA form, the CDR3 reads TGTGCCAGCAGTTACATGAAGGGGGCCCCAGGGGATGGCTACACCTTC. This translates into CASSYMKGAPGDGYTF.

As to this clonotype: A single base separates this from a much larger clone, so it may be a read error. The V call is TRBV5-1, the J call TRBJ1-4, with a tentative D call TRBD1 (5 bases). CDR3 length equals 14 residues. V was cut by 3 bases and J by 4 bases, with 10 bases left in between. Germline assignment: CDR1 SGHRS and CDR2 YFSETQ. The CDR3 DNA is TGCGCCAGCAGCTCGGGACGGAGTAATGAAAAACTGTTTTTT. Translation: CASSSGRSNEKLFF.

About this clonotype itself: The germline gene is not matched at one end of the junction; a read error may be the cause. The V and J genes are TRBV5-1 and TRBJ1-2, with D uncertain. CDR1 is SGHRS, CDR2 YFSETQ, per germline. The CDR3 runs to 15 residues. The CDR3 bases are TGCGCCACCAGCCCTACTTCTTGGGGAGGGTATGGCTACACCTTC. This codes for CATSPTSWGGYGYTF.

The chain carries TRBV24-1 and TRBJ2-5; tentatively, D is TRBD2 (6 bases). The CDR3 is made up of 15 amino acids. V was trimmed by 4 bases and J by 1 base, leaving 12 bases between them. The germline V gene encodes CDR1 KGHDR and CDR2 SFDVKD. CDR3 bases: TGTGCCACCAGTGAGCCGGGACTGACCCAAGAGACCCAGTACTTC. Protein sequence: CATSEPGLTQETQYF.

The chain links TRBV20-1 to TRBJ1-6, with 7 bases lining up with TRBD1. CDR1 DFQATT and CDR2 SNEGSKA come from the germline V gene (reference sequence). The V gene end was trimmed by 3 bases and the J gene end by 8 bases; junction bases not matched to a gene: 7. CDR3 size: 14 residues. CDR3 region: CSASSGTAYSPLHF. CDR3 DNA sequence: TGCAGTGCTAGTTCAGGGACAGCCTATTCACCCCTCCACTTT.

V gene TRBV20-1 combines with J gene TRBJ1-4, with 7 positions matching TRBD1. V gave up 5 bases and J gave up 8 bases; unmatched junction bases: 29. Germline CDR1 DFQATT, CDR2 SNEGSKA (reference sequence). The CDR3 runs to 20 residues. CDR3 DNA: TGCAGTGCTCCCGGGCCCATGGACAGGTCGAGTCGCCCTCTAACCGAAAAACTGTTTTTT. Translation gives CSAPGPMDRSSRPLTEKLFF.

This clonotype is a singleton in its sample. This CDR3 reads CATSDQGGIGNIQFF. The CDR3, as DNA: TGTGCCACCAGTGACCAAGGGGGAATTGGAAACATTCAGTTCTTC. The chain links TRBV24-1 to TRBJ2-4; possible D gene TRBD1, 6 bases. TRBJ2-1 matches the DNA end more closely, so the J call is doubtful. The CDR3 spans 15 residues. Germline values: CDR1 KGHDR, CDR2 SFDVKD.

This clonotype was detected ten times or more. The chain carries TRBV4-3 and TRBJ2-3; TRBD1 matches 11 bases. In germline, CDR1 is LGHNA, CDR2 YSLEER. The CDR3 has 14 amino acids. V trimming: 6 bases; J trimming: 11 bases; junction bases outside the gene matches: 10. Here the CDR3 DNA reads TGCGCCAGCAGACCGGGACAGGGGGTAGCAAAGCAGTATTTT. This sequence encodes CASRPGQGVAKQYF.